This T cell receptor beta chain is from a study of molecular identifiers for immune sequencing clone quantification. This clonotype was counted between two and nine times. Bulk TCR library preparation followed previously described methods with listed TCR primers. TCRdb redid the calling of the PCR reads with MiXCR, one entry per CDR3 protein. The table has under 650,000 distinct CDR3 sequences, 15% to 20% seen once. The J segment lost 8 bases and the V segment lost 1 base, leaving 5 bases of the junction unmatched. CDR3 size: 15 residues. The authors sorted naive CD8 T cells as CD8+CD4-CCR7+CD45RA+. The receptor was isolated from a human donor in good health. Some libraries in this study had Jurkat cell RNA spiked in. The material sequenced was naive CD8+ T cells from blood, with Jurkat cell RNA spiked in. As for subset: FACS-sorted CD8+CD4-CCR7+CD45RA+ naive T cells. The gene calls are TRBV12-3 or TRBV12-4 and TRBJ2-1; TRBD2 matches 10 bases. CDR3: CASSLVPSGSYEQFF. In DNA form, the CDR3 reads TGTGCCAGCAGTTTAGTTCCTAGCGGGAGCTATGAGCAGTTCTTC.